This TCR beta chain stems from a study of regulatory T cells in long-lasting Graves disease. iRepertoire HTBI primers and Arm-PCR of CDR3 regions built TCR beta libraries. MiXCR, run by TCRdb on the multiplex PCR reads, gives a single entry per CDR3 protein. The table includes 390,000 or so distinct CDR3 sequences, approximately 25% detected once. Time point meaning: persistent/refractory GD, antithyroid drugs over 5 years with positive TRAb. Generation of the TCR library employed RNA extracted from PBMCs. V gave up 6 bases and J gave up 0 bases, with 18 bases separating them. The CDR3 contains 15 residues. Germline V gene sequence: CDR1 DFQATT, CDR2 SNEGSKA (reference sequence).

This TCR came from a woman between 40 and 50 years old with Graves disease. The starting material was peripheral blood mononuclear cells (PBMCs), obtained when the disease was refractory, from a patient treated with antithyroid drugs. V gene TRBV20-1 combines with J gene TRBJ2-7; D is possibly TRBD1 or TRBD2 (5 bases each). The CDR3 DNA is TGCAGTGCCGAGGGGCCTGGGGCGAGCTCCTACGAGCAGTACTTC. Its protein product is CSAEGPGASSYEQYF.